This passage covers 17 T cell receptor beta chains from one sample sequenced in a study of early T cells in non-severe SARS-CoV-2 infection. A single record per CDR3 protein comes from TCRdb applying MiXCR to the 5' RACE reads. The sample lists tens of thousands of distinct CDR3 sequences, more than 9% seen once, with under 2% in the top ten. The sample comprised whole blood. The receptors here all came from an adult who was a healthcare worker with PCR-confirmed SARS-CoV-2 infection or an uninfected control (not recorded which).

This clonotype came up a few times. V and J are TRBV2 and TRBJ1-1, with 7 bases lining up with TRBD1. This CDR3 is built from 14 residues. V was clipped by 6 bases and J by 10 bases; unmatched bases: 14. Germline V gene data show CDR1 as SNHLY and CDR2 as FYNNEI. CDR3 coding DNA: TGTGCCAGCAGGGCGGACAGGCCAGGCCGTGGAGCTTTCTTT. It translates to CASRADRPGRGAFF.

On this clonotype itself: This may come from a read error, since a much larger clone is one base off. The chain employs TRBV10-2 and TRBJ2-1, with 8 bases that match TRBD2. The length of the CDR3 is 11 residues. Germline V gene lookup returns CDR1 WSHSY and CDR2 SAAADI. DNA for the CDR3: TGCGTCACGACTAGCGTAAATGAGCAGTTCTTC. Translation gives CVTTSVNEQFF.

This clonotype was seen at least ten times. The chain joins TRBV28 to TRBJ2-1, with D hard to call. The CDR3 totals 13 residues. V was pared by 3 bases and J by 7 bases, with 10 bases between. The germline gives CDR1 MDHEN, CDR2 SYDVKM. The CDR3 protein is CASSLPGPNEQFF. The CDR3 DNA reads as TGTGCCAGCAGTTTGCCAGGTCCGAATGAGCAGTTCTTC.

Many counts were recorded for this clonotype. The rearrangement joins TRBV4-3 to TRBJ1-3; D is ambiguous. The ends were cut back, 0 bases at V and 3 bases at J, with 9 bases in the middle. Germline V lookup: CDR1 LGHNA, CDR2 YSLEER. There are 15 residues in the CDR3. The CDR3 DNA reads as TGCGCCAGCAGCCAAGAATGGGGTTTTGGAAACACCATATATTTT. It specifies CASSQEWGFGNTIYF.

A few counts support this clonotype. The gene calls are TRBV20-1 and TRBJ2-1, with 9 bases matching TRBD1. The CDR3 spans 14 residues. The J segment lost 7 bases and the V segment lost 6 bases, leaving 10 bases of the junction unmatched. From germline, CDR1 is DFQATT and CDR2 SNEGSKA (reference sequence). CDR3 sequence reads: CSARPRDRVNEQFF. The DNA for the CDR3 is TGCAGTGCCCGTCCCCGGGACAGGGTAAATGAGCAGTTCTTC.

This clonotype was counted ten times or more. The J gene is TRBJ2-1, the V gene TRBV19; D is perhaps TRBD1 or TRBD2 (5 bases each). Germline V gives CDR1 LNHDA, CDR2 SQIVND (reference sequence). The ends were cut back, 0 bases at V and 0 bases at J, with 6 bases in the middle. The CDR3 has 15 amino acids. The CDR3, as DNA: TGTGCCAGTAGTATAGAGGGGGACTCCTACAATGAGCAGTTCTTC. As protein: CASSIEGDSYNEQFF.

This clonotype showed up just a few times. This sequence joins TRBV9 and TRBJ2-5; TRBD2 is a possible D gene (6 bases). Between the trimmed V and J ends, which lost 4 bases and 1 base, there was a span of 11 bases. The CDR3 runs 14 residues. Germline lookup yields CDR1 SGDLS and CDR2 YYNGEE. CDR3 sequence reads: CASSPYGSQETQYF. DNA of the CDR3: TGTGCCAGCAGCCCTTACGGGAGCCAAGAGACCCAGTACTTC. Combining the CDR3 with reference TRBV9 and TRBJ2-5 gives the whole variable domain DSGVTQTPKHLITATGQRVTLRCSPRSGDLSVYWYQQSLDQGLQFLIQYYNGEERAKGNILERFSAQQFPDLHSELNLSSLELGDSALYFCASSPYGSQETQYFGPGTRLLVL.

This clonotype was seen only a few times. The J gene is TRBJ2-7, the V gene TRBV7-2; TRBD1 aligns across 8 bases. V trimming: 5 bases; J trimming: 1 base; junction bases outside the gene matches: 1. Looked up from germline, CDR1 is SGHTA and CDR2 is FQGNSA. The CDR3 sequence is 13 residues long. CDR3 region: CASSRQGSYEQYF. In nucleotides, the CDR3 is TGTGCCAGCAGCCGACAGGGGTCCTACGAGCAGTACTTC.

The chain combines TRBV12-3 or TRBV12-4 with TRBJ2-3; TRBD2 might be the D (6 bases). V dropped 5 bases and J dropped 1 base, with 13 bases sitting between them. The CDR3 length is 15 residues. The CDR3 DNA sequence: TGTGCCAGCAGTCCCGGTTGGGGGGGCACAGATACGCAGTATTTT. This translates into CASSPGWGGTDTQYF.

V usage is TRBV6-1 and J usage is TRBJ2-7; TRBD1 matches 8 bases. V lost 5 bases, J lost 3 bases, and 6 bases stayed unmatched. In germline, CDR1 is MNHNS, CDR2 SASEGT. This CDR3 comprises 14 residues. The CDR3 DNA reads as TGTGCCAGCAGTACCTCGGGACAGGTCTACGAGCAGTACTTC. Residues: CASSTSGQVYEQYF.

This clonotype was found many times. The chain combines TRBV28 with TRBJ2-7; 8 nucleotides line up with TRBD1. With 7 bases clipped from V and 1 base from J, the junction kept 9 bases outside the gene matches. The germline CDR1 and CDR2 sequences are MDHEN and SYDVKM. The CDR3 covers 15 residues. Here the CDR3 reads CASTQPRTGSYEQYF. As DNA, the CDR3 is TGTGCCAGCACCCAACCCCGGACAGGGTCCTACGAGCAGTACTTC.

This clonotype has more than one count but fewer than ten. Written as DNA, the CDR3 is TGCAGCGTTGGGGACAGTACCTACGAGCAGTACTTC. Translating gives CSVGDSTYEQYF. The chain employs TRBV29-1 and TRBJ2-7; 7 bases fit TRBD1. V lost 4 bases and J lost 2; bases outside the gene matches: 2. CDR3 size: 12 residues. In germline, CDR1 is SQVTM, CDR2 ANQGSEA.

This chain uses TRBV20-1 with TRBJ1-2; D gene uncertain. This CDR3 is built from 11 residues. CDR1 and CDR2 from the germline V gene are DFQATT and SNEGSKA (reference sequence). The V and J ends lost 6 bases and 6 bases respectively, with 11 bases between them. CDR3 bases: TGCAGTGCCACCATCAATCATGGCTACACCTTC. Translated, it gives CSATINHGYTF.

This clonotype was counted many times. The J gene is TRBJ2-7, the V gene TRBV20-1, with 7 bases lining up with TRBD1. This CDR3 region has 12 residues. CDR1 and CDR2 (germline): DFQATT, SNEGSKA (reference sequence). V lost 0 bases, J lost 6 bases, and 2 bases stayed unmatched. This CDR3 is CSARDKGAEQYF. DNA of the CDR3: TGCAGTGCTAGAGATAAGGGGGCCGAGCAGTACTTC.

CDR3 protein: CASSFRQADTQYF. The CDR3 DNA follows: TGTGCCAGCAGCTTCCGGCAAGCAGATACGCAGTATTTT. The rearrangement joins TRBV7-2 to TRBJ2-3, with unresolved D. V shed 3 bases and J shed 4 bases, with 8 bases lying between them. The V gene's germline CDR1 is SGHTA and CDR2 FQGNSA. The CDR3 extends over 13 amino acids.

This clonotype was detected many times. The chain employs TRBV20-1 and TRBJ2-7; TRBD1 matches at 7 bases. The CDR3 runs to 15 residues. The ends lost 3 bases at V and 0 bases at J; junction bases unmatched: 8. CDR1 is DFQATT, CDR2 SNEGSKA, per germline (reference sequence). The CDR3 DNA follows: TGCAGTGCTAGGGGTGACAGGGTAGCCTCCTACGAGCAGTACTTC. It specifies CSARGDRVASYEQYF.

This clonotype was counted at least ten times. The rearrangement links TRBV2 to TRBJ1-6, with D possibly matching TRBD1 (6 bases). This CDR3 has 18 amino acids. V lost 6 bases and J 0 bases, leaving 18 bases between the germline ends. CDR1 is SNHLY, CDR2 FYNNEI, per germline. The CDR3 region has the DNA TGTGCCAGCAGCCTTGCCCGACAGGCGAGCTCCTATAATTCACCCCTCCACTTT. Amino acid sequence: CASSLARQASSYNSPLHF.